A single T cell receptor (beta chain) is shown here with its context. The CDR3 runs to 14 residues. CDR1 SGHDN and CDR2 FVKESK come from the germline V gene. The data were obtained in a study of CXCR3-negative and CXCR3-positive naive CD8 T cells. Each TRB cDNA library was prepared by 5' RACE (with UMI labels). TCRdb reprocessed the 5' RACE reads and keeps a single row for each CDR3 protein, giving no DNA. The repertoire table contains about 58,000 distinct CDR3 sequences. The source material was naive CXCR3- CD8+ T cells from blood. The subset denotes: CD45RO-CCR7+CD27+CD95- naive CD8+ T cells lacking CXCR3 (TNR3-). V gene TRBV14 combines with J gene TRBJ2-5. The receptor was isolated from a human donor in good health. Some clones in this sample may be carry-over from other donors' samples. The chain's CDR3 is CASSQVLYGETQYF. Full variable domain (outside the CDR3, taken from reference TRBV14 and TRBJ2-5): EAGVTQFPSHSVIEKGQTVTLRCDPISGHDNLYWYRRVMGKEIKFLLHFVKESKQDESGMPNNRFLAERTGGTYSTLKVQPAELEDSGVYFCASSQVLYGETQYFGPGTRLLVL.